The 8 T cell receptor beta chains in this list originate from one sample, sequenced in a study of breast tumors, draining lymph nodes, adjacent tissues. From the multiplex PCR reads, TCRdb called clonotypes with MiXCR, one entry per CDR3 protein. The sample lists approximately 100,000 distinct CDR3 sequences, around 20% occurring once. Samples came from axillary lymph nodes draining the breast cancer. Specimen: axillary lymph node tissue. These receptors came from a female donor with breast cancer. Some clones in this sample may be carry-over from other donors' samples.

This clonotype was picked up many times. The chain is built from TRBV2 and TRBJ2-5; D remains ambiguous. The CDR3 has 14 amino acids. Trimming shortened V by 2 bases and J by 1 base, and 8 bases separated the two germline ends. Germline V gene data show CDR1 as SNHLY and CDR2 as FYNNEI. The CDR3 nucleotides read TGTGCCAGCAGTGAAATGGTTACCCAAGAGACCCAGTACTTC. Its protein product is CASSEMVTQETQYF. Full variable domain (rest looked up from reference TRBV2 and TRBJ2-5): EPEVTQTPSHQVTQMGQEVILRCVPISNHLYFYWYRQILGQKVEFLVSFYNNEISEKSEIFDDQFSVERPDGSNFTLKIRSTKLEDSAMYFCASSEMVTQETQYFGPGTRLLVL.

The J gene is TRBJ2-3, the V gene TRBV20-1, with 11 bases fitting TRBD2. The CDR3 is made up of 20 amino acids. CDR1 is DFQATT and CDR2 is SNEGSKA in the germline V gene (reference sequence). V lost 1 base, J lost 7 bases, and 22 bases stayed unmatched. The CDR3 loop reads CSARVGVWVAGGLRANTQYF. For the CDR3, the DNA is TGCAGTGCTAGAGTGGGGGTGTGGGTAGCGGGAGGGCTACGAGCAAATACGCAGTATTTT.

In the case of this clonotype: A single base separates this from a much larger clone, so it may be a read error. The chain carries TRBV24-1 and TRBJ2-3; no clear D. The germline V gene encodes CDR1 KGHDR and CDR2 SFDVKD. The CDR3 length is 15 residues. CDR3: CASSFRSDTTDTQYF. The DNA of the CDR3 is TGTGCCAGCAGTTTCAGGAGCGACACCACAGATACGCAGTATTTT.

The table lists this clonotype with many counts. The V and J genes are TRBV20-1 and TRBJ2-5, with 12 positions matching TRBD1. Germline V gives CDR1 DFQATT, CDR2 SNEGSKA (reference sequence). CDR3 length equals 17 residues. J lost 4 bases, V lost 0 bases, and 9 bases had no gene match. Written as DNA, the CDR3 is TGCAGTGCTAGAGATATGTTGGGACAGGGGGCAGGAGAGACCCAGTACTTC. Amino acids: CSARDMLGQGAGETQYF.

This clonotype was detected many times. V gene TRBV11-1 combines with J gene TRBJ2-1; D is unresolved. V was trimmed by 6 bases and J by 5 bases, leaving 8 bases between them. CDR1 is SGHAT and CDR2 is FQDESV in the germline V gene (reference sequence). This CDR3 is 12 amino acids long. As DNA, the CDR3 is TGTGCCAGCAGTTCCAGGAACAATGAGCAGTTCTTC. Translated: CASSSRNNEQFF.

In its sample, this clonotype was seen many times. J is TRBJ2-6 and V is TRBV6-2 or TRBV6-3; D is undetermined. CDR3 length equals 15 residues. Germline V gene data show CDR1 as MNHEY and CDR2 as SVGEGT. Trimming shortened V by 2 bases and J by 0 bases, and 5 bases separated the two germline ends. CDR3 protein: CASSYVDSGANVLTF. CDR3 DNA: TGTGCCAGCAGTTACGTGGACTCTGGGGCCAACGTCCTGACTTTC.

This clonotype came up a few times. V usage is TRBV6-2 or TRBV6-3 and J usage is TRBJ2-5, with no clear D. Trimming pared 2 bases from V and 5 bases from J, leaving 9 bases between. The CDR3 has 13 amino acids. CDR1 and CDR2 from the germline V gene are MNHEY and SVGEGT. The CDR3 DNA is TGTGCCAGCAGTTACGGGCAGAGGGAGACCCAGTACTTC. Amino acids: CASSYGQRETQYF.

Ten or more counts support this clonotype. The chain has TRBV11-2 and TRBJ2-7; 11 nucleotides align to TRBD1. The CDR3 has 15 amino acids. V shed 5 bases, J shed 4 bases, and the junction held 7 bases outside the gene matches. Germline V gene data show CDR1 as SGHAT and CDR2 as FQNNGV. DNA of the CDR3: TGTGCCAGCAGCACTCTCCGGGACAGGGGGTACGAGCAGTACTTC. It translates to CASSTLRDRGYEQYF.